This TCR beta chain came from a study of cytomegalovirus exposure and HLA in healthy donors. Study conclusions and caveats: Presence/absence analyses supposed approximately even sequencing depth among donors.

This PCR relied on a set of 60 Vbeta primers and 13 Jbeta primers. Only in-frame clones appear in the TCRdb table, and some are missing; sequencing was by immunoSEQ multiplex PCR. The sample has about 110,000 clones; 60% to 85% are singletons. Worth noting for this clone: Its specificity is not known.

The source material was PBMCs. The receptor comes from a woman aged 25 to 39 in good health and CMV-seronegative.

The CDR3 DNA reads as TGTGCCAGCAGTTACGAGGGGGCGAAGACCCAGTACTTC. It is translated as CASSYEGAKTQYF. The chain combines TRBV6-5 with TRBJ2-5; 7 bases line up with TRBD1. Germline loops: CDR1 MNHEY, CDR2 SVGAGI. With 2 bases clipped from V and 6 bases from J, the junction kept 3 bases outside the gene matches. The CDR3 runs 13 residues.